The 5 T cell receptor beta chains in this list originate from one sample, sequenced in a study of blood T cell repertoires in COVID-19. Assay used: immunoSEQ multiplex PCR; TCRdb lists only in-frame clones, some missing. Found here are around 370,000 clones, nearly 90% of them singletons; the top ten hold 6.5%. The sample taken for sequencing was peripheral blood. The receptors here all came from a man younger than 35 with active or convalescent COVID-19.

V and J are TRBV28 and TRBJ1-1; the match to TRBD1 covers 9 bases. CDR1 is MDHEN and CDR2 is SYDVKM in the germline V gene. This CDR3 comprises 14 residues. V was clipped by 5 bases and J by 5 bases; unmatched bases: 6. The CDR3 nucleotides read TGTGCCAGCAGTAACAGGGGGCTGAGGACTGAAGCTTTCTTT. It specifies CASSNRGLRTEAFF.

The chain recombines TRBV6-4 with TRBJ2-1; possibly TRBD1 for D (5 bases). The germline V and J ends were trimmed by 3 bases and 7 bases, with 13 bases remaining between them. Germline V gives CDR1 MRHNA, CDR2 SNTAGT. This CDR3 is built from 14 residues. The CDR3 loop is CASSEGHDWNEQFF. CDR3 DNA sequence: TGTGCCAGCAGTGAGGGGCACGACTGGAATGAGCAGTTCTTC.

This rearrangement joins TRBV9 to TRBJ1-1, with D perhaps matching TRBD1 (6 bases). V shed 0 bases and J shed 1 base, with 10 bases lying between them. Germline values: CDR1 SGDLS, CDR2 YYNGEE. The CDR3 sequence is 15 residues long. The CDR3 DNA reads as TGTGCCAGCAGCGTAGTTACAGGGCCGAACACTGAAGCTTTCTTT. Encoded protein: CASSVVTGPNTEAFF.

This chain uses TRBV15 with TRBJ1-2, with 7 bases lining up with TRBD1. This CDR3 is 17 amino acids long. The junction had 12 bases not matched to a gene; V was cut back by 1 base and J by 4 bases. Germline assignment: CDR1 LNHNV and CDR2 YYDKDF (reference sequence). The CDR3 sequence: CATSRVSDRVNIYGYTF. The DNA for the CDR3 is TGTGCCACCAGCAGAGTTTCCGACAGGGTTAACATCTATGGCTACACCTTC.

The chain employs TRBV7-2 and TRBJ2-1, with D possibly TRBD2 on 5 matching bases. Germline V gene lookup returns CDR1 SGHTA and CDR2 FQGNSA. The CDR3 contains 13 residues. V lost 5 bases to trimming and J lost 7 bases, with 12 bases between them. Here the CDR3 reads CASSGLAINEQFF. In DNA form, the CDR3 reads TGTGCCAGCAGCGGACTGGCCATTAATGAGCAGTTCTTC. Using reference TRBV7-2 and TRBJ2-1 for the parts outside the CDR3, the full variable domain is GAGVSQSPSNKVTEKGKDVELRCDPISGHTALYWYRQSLGQGLEFLIYFQGNSAPDKSGLPSDRFSAERTGGSVSTLTIQRTQQEDSAVYLCASSGLAINEQFFGPGTRLTVL.